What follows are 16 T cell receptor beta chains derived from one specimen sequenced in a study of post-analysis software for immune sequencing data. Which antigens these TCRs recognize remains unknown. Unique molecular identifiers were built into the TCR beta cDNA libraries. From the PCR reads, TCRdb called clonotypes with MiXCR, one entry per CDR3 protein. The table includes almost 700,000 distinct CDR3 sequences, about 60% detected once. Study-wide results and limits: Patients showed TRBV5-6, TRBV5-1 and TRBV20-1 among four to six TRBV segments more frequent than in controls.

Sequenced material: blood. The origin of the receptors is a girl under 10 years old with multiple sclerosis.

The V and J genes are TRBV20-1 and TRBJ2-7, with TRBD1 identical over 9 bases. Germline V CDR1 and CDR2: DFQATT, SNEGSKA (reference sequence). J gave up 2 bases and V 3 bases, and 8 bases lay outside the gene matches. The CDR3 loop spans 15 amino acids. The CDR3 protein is CSASSSGTGTYEQYF. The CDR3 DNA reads TGCAGTGCTAGTTCCTCCGGGACAGGGACCTACGAGCAGTACTTC.

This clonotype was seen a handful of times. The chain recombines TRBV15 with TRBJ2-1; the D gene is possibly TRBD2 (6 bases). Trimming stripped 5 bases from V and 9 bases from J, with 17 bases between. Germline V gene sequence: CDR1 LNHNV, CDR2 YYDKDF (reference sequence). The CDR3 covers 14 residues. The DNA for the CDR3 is TGTGCCACCAGCGCGGGACTCCCGCTCATTGAGCAGTTCTTC. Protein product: CATSAGLPLIEQFF.

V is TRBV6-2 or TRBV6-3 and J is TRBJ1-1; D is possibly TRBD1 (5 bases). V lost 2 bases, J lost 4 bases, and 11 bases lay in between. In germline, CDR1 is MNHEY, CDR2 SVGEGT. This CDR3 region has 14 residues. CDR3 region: CASSYNGGGTEAFF. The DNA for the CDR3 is TGTGCCAGCAGTTACAATGGGGGTGGCACTGAAGCTTTCTTT.

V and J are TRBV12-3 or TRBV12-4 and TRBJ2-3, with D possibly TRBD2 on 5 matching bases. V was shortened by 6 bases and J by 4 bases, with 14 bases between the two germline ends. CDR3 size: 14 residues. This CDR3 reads CASRAGINADTQYF. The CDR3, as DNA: TGTGCCAGCAGGGCCGGGATAAACGCAGATACGCAGTATTTT.

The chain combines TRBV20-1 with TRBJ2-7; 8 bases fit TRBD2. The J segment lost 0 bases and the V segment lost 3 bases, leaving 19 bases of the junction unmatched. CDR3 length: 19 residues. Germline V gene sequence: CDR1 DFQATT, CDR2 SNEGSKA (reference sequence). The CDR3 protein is CSASGIRMERESVSYEQYF. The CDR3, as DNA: TGCAGTGCTAGCGGTATCAGAATGGAGCGGGAGAGCGTCTCCTACGAGCAGTACTTC.

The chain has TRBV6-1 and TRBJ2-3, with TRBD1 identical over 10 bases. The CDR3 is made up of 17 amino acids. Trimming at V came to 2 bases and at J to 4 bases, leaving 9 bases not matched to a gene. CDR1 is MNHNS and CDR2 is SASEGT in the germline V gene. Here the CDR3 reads CASSEPGQGMGADTQYF. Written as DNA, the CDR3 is TGTGCCAGCAGTGAACCGGGACAGGGGATGGGCGCAGATACGCAGTATTTT.

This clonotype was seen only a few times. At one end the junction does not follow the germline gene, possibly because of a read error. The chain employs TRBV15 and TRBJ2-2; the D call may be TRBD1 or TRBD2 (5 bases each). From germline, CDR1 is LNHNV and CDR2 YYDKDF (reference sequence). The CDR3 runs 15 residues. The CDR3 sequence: CATSRGQTNTGERFF. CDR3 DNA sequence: TGTGCCACCAGCAGAGGACAGACCAACACCGGGGAGCGGTTTTTT.

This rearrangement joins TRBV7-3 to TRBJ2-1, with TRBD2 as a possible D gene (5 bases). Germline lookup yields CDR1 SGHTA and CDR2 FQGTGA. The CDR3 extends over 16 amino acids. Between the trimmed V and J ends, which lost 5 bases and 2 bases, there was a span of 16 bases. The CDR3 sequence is CASSALARGPYNEQFF. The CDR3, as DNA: TGTGCCAGCAGCGCTTTAGCGAGAGGGCCCTACAATGAGCAGTTCTTC.

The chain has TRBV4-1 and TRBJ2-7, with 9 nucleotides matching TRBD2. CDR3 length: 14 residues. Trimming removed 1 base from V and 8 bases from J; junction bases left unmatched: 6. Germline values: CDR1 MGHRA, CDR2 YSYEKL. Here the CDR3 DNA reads TGCGCCAGCAGCCAAGTCGGCGGGAGGGACCAGCAGTACTTC. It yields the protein CASSQVGGRDQQYF.

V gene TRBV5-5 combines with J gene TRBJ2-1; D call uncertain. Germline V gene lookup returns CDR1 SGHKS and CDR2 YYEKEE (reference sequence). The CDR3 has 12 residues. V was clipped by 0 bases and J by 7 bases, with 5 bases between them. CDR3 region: CASSLDMNEQFF. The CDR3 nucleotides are TGTGCCAGCAGCTTGGATATGAATGAGCAGTTCTTC.

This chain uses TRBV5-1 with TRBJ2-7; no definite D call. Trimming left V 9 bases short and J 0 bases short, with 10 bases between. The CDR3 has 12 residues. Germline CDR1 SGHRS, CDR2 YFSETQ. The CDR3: CAILARSYEQYF. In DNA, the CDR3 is TGCGCCATCCTCGCTCGCTCCTACGAGCAGTACTTC.

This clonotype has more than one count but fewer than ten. DNA of the CDR3: TGCAGTGCTAGAACCACTAGCGGGGGGTACAATGAGCAGTTCTTC. Protein: CSARTTSGGYNEQFF. The chain carries TRBV20-1 and TRBJ2-1; TRBD2 matches at 12 bases. The CDR3 is made up of 15 amino acids. With V trimmed by 2 bases and J by 4 bases, 3 bases remained unmatched. Germline V lookup: CDR1 DFQATT, CDR2 SNEGSKA (reference sequence).

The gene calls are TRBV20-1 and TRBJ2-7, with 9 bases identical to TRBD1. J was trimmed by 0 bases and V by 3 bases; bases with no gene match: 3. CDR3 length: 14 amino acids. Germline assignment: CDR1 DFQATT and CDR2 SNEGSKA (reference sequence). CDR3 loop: CSARGTGSSYEQYF. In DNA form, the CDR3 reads TGCAGTGCTAGGGGGACAGGGTCCTCCTACGAGCAGTACTTC.

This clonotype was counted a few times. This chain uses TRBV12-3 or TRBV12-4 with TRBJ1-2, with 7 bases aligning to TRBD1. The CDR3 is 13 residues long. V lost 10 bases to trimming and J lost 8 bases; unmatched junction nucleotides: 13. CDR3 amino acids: CATSRGTAQGYTF. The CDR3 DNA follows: TGTGCCACCTCTAGGGGGACAGCCCAAGGCTACACCTTC.

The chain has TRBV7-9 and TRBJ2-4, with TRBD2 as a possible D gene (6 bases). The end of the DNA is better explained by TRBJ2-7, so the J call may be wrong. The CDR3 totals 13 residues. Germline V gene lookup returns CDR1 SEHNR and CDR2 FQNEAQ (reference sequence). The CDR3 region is CASSLADYYEQYF. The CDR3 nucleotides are TGTGCCAGCAGCTTAGCGGACTACTACGAGCAGTACTTC.

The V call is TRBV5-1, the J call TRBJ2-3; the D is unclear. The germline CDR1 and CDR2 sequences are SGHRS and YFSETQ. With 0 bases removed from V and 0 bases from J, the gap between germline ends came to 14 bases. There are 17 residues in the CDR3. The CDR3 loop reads CASSLVSWDYSTDTQYF. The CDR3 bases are TGCGCCAGCAGCTTGGTTTCGTGGGATTATAGCACAGATACGCAGTATTTT.